The 10 T cell receptor beta chains below come from one sample, sequenced in a study of vaccination and CD4 T cells after COVID-19. Which antigens these TCRs recognize remains unknown. Oncomine TCR Beta short-read sequencing was applied to DNA from cultured CD4+ T cells. From the PCR reads, TCRdb called clonotypes with MiXCR, one entry per CDR3 protein. In the table there are over 9,500 distinct CDR3 sequences, 65% to 80% of which are singletons. As for treatment: approximately 9-day PBMC culture with coronavirus spike peptide pools or control peptides (ViraFEST assay). Sequenced sample: CD4+ T cells from blood, cultured in vitro. The receptors were gathered from a human donor who had recovered from COVID-19.

This clonotype was seen more than once but under ten times. The rearrangement links TRBV5-1 to TRBJ2-5; D is possibly TRBD1 or TRBD2 (5 bases each). Trimming left V 0 bases short and J 1 base short, with 13 bases between. The germline V gene has CDR1 SGHRS and CDR2 YFSETQ. CDR3 length: 16 residues. CDR3 sequence reads: CASSLARAGTQETQYF. The CDR3, as DNA: TGCGCCAGCAGCTTGGCCAGAGCAGGGACCCAAGAGACCCAGTACTTC.

The rearrangement uses TRBV7-9 and TRBJ2-7; D is uncertain. Trimming removed 4 bases at V and 0 bases at J, with 13 bases between. The CDR3 extends over 15 amino acids. The V gene's germline CDR1 is SEHNR and CDR2 FQNEAQ (reference sequence). CDR3 residues: CASSSSQGISYEQYF. In DNA form, the CDR3 reads TGTGCCAGCAGCTCATCACAAGGGATCTCCTACGAGCAGTACTTC.

This clonotype was found once. The rearrangement uses TRBV25-1 and TRBJ1-6; maybe TRBD1 (6 bases). Germline values: CDR1 MGHDK, CDR2 SYGVNS. The CDR3 is 15 amino acids. Between the trimmed V and J ends, which lost 2 bases and 10 bases, there was a span of 15 bases. In DNA, the CDR3 is TGTGCCAGCAGTGAAGGCATGGGGGGCCTGTCACCCCTCCACTTT. It specifies CASSEGMGGLSPLHF. The full variable domain, in which reference TRBV25-1 and TRBJ1-6 provide the parts outside the CDR3, is EADIYQTPRYLVIGTGKKITLECSQTMGHDKMYWYQQDPGMELHLIHYSYGVNSTEKGDLSSESTVSRIRTEHFPLTLESARPSHTSQYLCASSEGMGGLSPLHFGNGTRLTVT.

The CDR3 coding sequence is TGTGCCAGCAGTAGGGACAGGGTGATTGCTAACTATGGCTACACCTTC. Its protein is CASSRDRVIANYGYTF. This chain joins TRBV7-9 and TRBJ1-2, with 9 bases identical to TRBD1. Germline loops: CDR1 SEHNR, CDR2 FQNEAQ (reference sequence). J lost 0 bases, V lost 6 bases, and 8 bases had no gene match. The CDR3 is made up of 16 amino acids. Combining the CDR3 with reference TRBV7-9 and TRBJ1-2 gives the whole variable domain DTGVSQNPRHKITKRGQNVTFRCDPISEHNRLYWYRQTLGQGPEFLTYFQNEAQLEKSRLLSDRFSAERPKGSFSTLEIQRTEQGDSAMYLCASSRDRVIANYGYTFGSGTRLTVV.

J is TRBJ1-2 and V is TRBV20-1, with D perhaps matching TRBD1 (5 bases). The CDR3 runs 11 residues. Between the trimmed V and J ends, which lost 8 bases and 2 bases, there was a span of 9 bases. Germline V gives CDR1 DFQATT, CDR2 SNEGSKA (reference sequence). CDR3 nucleotide sequence: TGCAGTTCAGACAGAAACTATGGCTACACCTTC. It encodes CSSDRNYGYTF.

The chain is built from TRBV7-2 and TRBJ1-2; TRBD1 matches 9 bases. Germline lookup yields CDR1 SGHTA and CDR2 FQGNSA. With 5 bases clipped from V and 3 bases from J, the junction kept 7 bases outside the gene matches. The CDR3 is made up of 15 amino acids. Here the CDR3 DNA reads TGTGCCAGCAGCCTGACCGGGACAGGGTACTATGGCTACACCTTC. Protein: CASSLTGTGYYGYTF.

This chain uses TRBV15 with TRBJ2-1; D is uncertain. The V end lost 0 bases, the J end lost 9 bases, and 12 bases lay between the germline ends. Looked up from germline, CDR1 is LNHNV and CDR2 is YYDKDF (reference sequence). The CDR3 is 14 residues long. The CDR3 bases are TGTGCCACCAGCAGAGATAGTAGAGGAAGTGAGCAGTTCTTC. This sequence encodes CATSRDSRGSEQFF.

V gene TRBV6-2 or TRBV6-3 combines with J gene TRBJ1-5; 11 bases match TRBD1. V was clipped by 4 bases and J by 2 bases; unmatched bases: 1. CDR3 size: 15 residues. The V gene's germline CDR1 is MNHEY and CDR2 SVGEGT. CDR3 in amino acids: CASSSGQGGNQPQHF. The CDR3 DNA reads TGTGCCAGCAGTTCGGGACAGGGGGGCAATCAGCCCCAGCATTTT.

J is TRBJ2-2 and V is TRBV5-1; weak D call: TRBD2 (5 bases). V lost 0 bases to trimming and J lost 5 bases, with 17 bases between them. The CDR3 sequence is 17 residues long. The V gene's germline CDR1 is SGHRS and CDR2 YFSETQ. DNA of the CDR3: TGCGCCAGCAGCTTGGATAGCGCGGGTTCGGGGACCGGGGAGCTGTTTTTT. Protein: CASSLDSAGSGTGELFF.

V is TRBV9 and J is TRBJ1-2; 9 bases align to TRBD1. J gave up 5 bases and V 5 bases, and 7 bases lay outside the gene matches. The germline gives CDR1 SGDLS, CDR2 YYNGEE. The CDR3 has 14 residues. CDR3: CASSPGQGHYGYTF. The CDR3 DNA reads as TGTGCCAGCAGTCCGGGACAGGGCCATTATGGCTACACCTTC.